This T cell receptor (beta chain) was observed in a study of beta chain features in type 1 diabetes. V lost 0 bases, J lost 4 bases, and 8 bases stayed unmatched. There are 16 residues in the CDR3. Germline V gene sequence: CDR1 SEHNR, CDR2 FQNEAQ (reference sequence). Each of the CD4+ naive, central memory, regulatory and stem cell-like memory populations was sorted via CD45RO/CCR7/CD25/CD127/CD95/CD27. General study findings and limits: Sequencing of cDNA might inflate the share of cells that strongly express TCR.

Worth noting for this clone: Its antigen remains unknown.

Expressed TCRB transcripts were sequenced because the isolated RNA had all been reverse transcribed beforehand. The protocol was immunoSEQ multiplex PCR, while the TCRdb copy is restricted to in-frame clones and leaves out a portion. Of 30,000 to 45,000 clones listed, 64% are singletons. The chain couples TRBV7-9 to TRBJ2-7, with 8 bases fitting TRBD1. The specimen sequenced was Tregs from blood. The receptor was derived from a woman in her twenties or thirties in good health. The CDR3 here is CASSLAPWTGRYEQYF. For the CDR3, the DNA is TGTGCCAGCAGCTTAGCCCCGTGGACAGGGCGGTACGAGCAGTACTTC.